The sequence of this T cell receptor beta chain was determined in a study of blood T cell repertoires in COVID-19. Sequencing was performed with immunoSEQ multiplex PCR; in TCRdb, only in-frame clones are kept and a portion is missing. Of about 50,000 clones listed, about 85% are singletons. This CDR3 comprises 16 residues. The receptor's source is a man between 65 and 85 years old with active COVID-19. The chain is built from TRBV21-1 and TRBJ1-2; the D call TRBD1 from the table was never checked on the DNA. TRBV21-1 is a listed pseudogene. Material: peripheral blood. The CDR3 here is CASSTKQQGTGYGYTF. For the CDR3, the DNA is TGTGCCAGCAGCACGAAACAACAGGGTACGGGCTATGGCTACACCTTC.